Listed below are T cell receptor beta chains from one sample, sequenced in a study of blood T cell repertoires in COVID-19. Repertoires were generated with immunoSEQ multiplex PCR, while TCRdb's copy carries only in-frame clones and drops some. In the table there are around 280,000 clones, around 85% of which are singletons. Sequencing was done on a sample of PBMCs or T cells enriched from blood (not recorded which). The receptor set was obtained from a woman aged 40 to 49 who had recovered from COVID-19. Both conserved end residues are part of each CDR3. The order of the fields is D gene, clone size, J gene, V gene, CDR3 protein, CDR3 DNA. The D gene is left open where the match is weak. For some rows the clone size is stated as once, few or many, or as a class when expanded; others skip it.

D: -; size: -; J: TRBJ1-6; V: TRBV15; CDR3: CATSREGGVGSPLHF; DNA: TGTGCCACCAGCAGAGAAGGGGGGGTTGGGTCACCCCTCCACTTT
D: -; size: -; J: TRBJ2-1; V: TRBV7-9; CDR3: CASSLRDSSYNEQFF; DNA: TGTGCCAGCAGCTTACGGGATAGCTCCTACAATGAGCAGTTCTTC
D: TRBD2; size: -; J: TRBJ2-1; V: TRBV4-1; CDR3: CASSQAGTSGSGSYNEQFF; DNA: TGCGCCAGCAGCCAAGCCGGGACTAGCGGGAGCGGATCCTACAATGAGCAGTTCTTC
D: -; size: -; J: TRBJ2-1; V: TRBV30; CDR3: CAWSSPRNEQFF; DNA: TGTGCCTGGAGTTCCCCGAGGAATGAGCAGTTCTTC
D: -; size: -; J: TRBJ1-1; V: TRBV12-3/TRBV12-4; CDR3: CASSFSQATEAFF; DNA: TGTGCCAGCAGTTTCAGTCAGGCCACTGAAGCTTTCTTT
D: TRBD2; size: -; J: TRBJ2-5; V: TRBV19; CDR3: CASSSGGLAVQETQYF; DNA: TGTGCCAGTAGTAGCGGGGGACTAGCGGTACAAGAGACCCAGTACTTC
D: -; size: -; J: TRBJ2-7; V: TRBV7-2; CDR3: CASSFNRATYEQYF; DNA: TGTGCCAGCAGCTTTAACAGGGCCACCTACGAGCAGTACTTC
D: TRBD2; size: -; J: TRBJ2-1; V: TRBV28; CDR3: CASSIRETSGRTEQFF; DNA: TGTGCCAGCAGTATCCGAGAGACTAGCGGGAGAACTGAGCAGTTCTTC
D: -; size: -; J: TRBJ2-7; V: TRBV11-2; CDR3: CASSPRLNEQYF; DNA: TGTGCCAGCAGTCCTAGGTTAAACGAGCAGTACTTC
D: -; size: once; J: TRBJ2-1; V: TRBV7-8; CDR3: CASSLQWEQFF; DNA: TGTGCCAGCAGCCTCCAGTGGGAGCAGTTCTTC
D: -; size: -; J: TRBJ2-7; V: TRBV24-1; CDR3: CATSDSYRAAYEQYF; DNA: TGTGCCACCAGTGATTCCTACAGGGCTGCCTACGAGCAGTACTTC
D: -; size: -; J: TRBJ1-5; V: TRBV2; CDR3: CASNSHQVNQPQHF; DNA: TGTGCCAGCAACTCCCACCAGGTTAATCAGCCCCAGCATTTT
D: -; size: -; J: TRBJ1-4; V: TRBV4-2; CDR3: CASSQDPRATNEKLFF; DNA: TGTGCCAGCAGCCAAGACCCCAGGGCTACCAATGAAAAACTGTTTTTT
D: -; size: -; J: TRBJ2-7; V: TRBV24-1; CDR3: CATCGVWAGYEQYF; DNA: TGTGCCACCTGCGGGGTTTGGGCCGGCTACGAGCAGTACTTC
D: TRBD1; size: -; J: TRBJ2-3; V: TRBV7-2; CDR3: CASSIRQGIEGDTQYF; DNA: TGTGCCAGCAGCATTCGACAGGGGATTGAGGGAGATACGCAGTATTTT
D: -; size: -; J: TRBJ2-3; V: TRBV7-2; CDR3: CASSLVRGPRTDTQYF; DNA: TGTGCCAGCAGCTTAGTTCGGGGTCCTAGGACAGATACGCAGTATTTT
D: TRBD1; size: -; J: TRBJ1-5; V: TRBV28; CDR3: CASSPQGQRQPQHF; DNA: TGTGCCAGCAGTCCACAGGGGCAGCGACAGCCCCAGCATTTT
D: TRBD2; size: -; J: TRBJ2-7; V: TRBV9; CDR3: CATVDGTSPSEQYF; DNA: TGTGCCACCGTCGACGGGACTAGTCCTAGCGAGCAGTACTTC
D: -; size: -; J: TRBJ1-2; V: TRBV24-1; CDR3: CATSERGTYGYTF; DNA: TGTGCCACCAGTGAGCGGGGGACCTATGGCTACACCTTC
D: -; size: -; J: TRBJ2-5; V: TRBV5-1; CDR3: CASRLSGSGETQYF; DNA: TGCGCCAGCAGATTGTCAGGGAGCGGGGAGACCCAGTACTTC
D: -; size: few; J: TRBJ2-7; V: TRBV11-2; CDR3: CASSLSGGFNEQYF; DNA: TGTGCCAGCAGCCTTAGTGGGGGCTTTAACGAGCAGTACTTC
D: -; size: -; J: TRBJ1-2; V: TRBV4-3; CDR3: CASSQARGDYGYTF; DNA: TGCGCCAGCAGCCAAGCCAGGGGTGACTATGGCTACACCTTC
D: -; size: -; J: TRBJ1-4; V: TRBV6-1; CDR3: CASSEIGGAGREKLFF; DNA: TGTGCCAGCAGTGAAATTGGAGGCGCGGGGAGAGAAAAACTGTTTTTT
D: -; size: -; J: TRBJ1-5; V: TRBV28; CDR3: CASSFGKYRVTNPIPNQPQHF; DNA: TGTGCCAGCAGTTTTGGGAAATACAGGGTTACCAATCCAATCCCCAATCAGCCCCAGCATTTT
D: -; size: -; J: TRBJ2-3; V: TRBV4-1; CDR3: CASSQGRLGAESPNTQYF; DNA: TGCGCCAGCAGCCAAGGTCGGCTGGGAGCGGAGTCCCCGAATACGCAGTATTTT
D: -; size: -; J: TRBJ1-1; V: TRBV4-1; CDR3: CASSRALDTNTEAFF; DNA: TGCGCCAGCAGCCGCGCTCTCGACACGAACACTGAAGCTTTCTTT
D: -; size: once; J: TRBJ1-6; V: TRBV7-2; CDR3: CASSHLVDSPLHF; DNA: TGTGCCAGCAGCCACCTAGTTGATTCACCCCTCCACTTT
D: TRBD1; size: once; J: TRBJ2-7; V: TRBV28; CDR3: CASTARGRYYEQYF; DNA: TGTGCCAGCACCGCCAGGGGGCGCTACTACGAGCAGTACTTC
D: TRBD2; size: -; J: TRBJ2-3; V: TRBV2; CDR3: CASSELAGVGDTQYF; DNA: TGTGCCAGCAGTGAACTAGCGGGAGTGGGAGATACGCAGTATTTT
D: TRBD1; size: -; J: TRBJ2-2; V: TRBV28; CDR3: CASSLWTGRRTGELFF; DNA: TGTGCCAGCAGTTTATGGACAGGGCGGCGGACCGGGGAGCTGTTTTTT
D: -; size: once; J: TRBJ1-4; V: TRBV7-8; CDR3: CASSLDRSAEKLFF; DNA: TGTGCCAGCAGCCTAGACAGGAGCGCGGAAAAACTGTTTTTT
D: -; size: -; J: TRBJ1-4; V: TRBV3-1/TRBV3-2; CDR3: CASQGGGGTTNEKLFF; DNA: TGTGCCAGTCAGGGTGGCGGGGGAACAACTAATGAAAAACTGTTTTTT
D: -; size: few; J: TRBJ2-7; V: TRBV7-9; CDR3: CASSSMTGAYEQYF; DNA: TGTGCCAGCAGCTCAATGACAGGTGCTTACGAGCAGTACTTC
D: -; size: -; J: TRBJ1-5; V: TRBV6-2/TRBV6-3; CDR3: CASSSGNLKDSNQPQHF; DNA: TGTGCCAGCAGTAGCGGGAACCTAAAAGATAGCAATCAGCCCCAGCATTTT
D: -; size: few; J: TRBJ2-7; V: TRBV7-6; CDR3: CACGQGAYEQYF; DNA: TGTGCCTGTGGGCAGGGCGCCTACGAGCAGTACTTC
D: -; size: -; J: TRBJ2-7; V: TRBV6-2/TRBV6-3; CDR3: CASSRPGSGDYEQYF; DNA: TGTGCCAGCAGCAGACCTGGGTCAGGTGATTACGAGCAGTACTTC
D: TRBD2; size: -; J: TRBJ2-1; V: TRBV7-9; CDR3: CASSLGGSGKDNEQFF; DNA: TGTGCCAGCAGCTTAGGGGGTAGCGGGAAGGACAATGAGCAGTTCTTC
D: TRBD2; size: -; J: TRBJ2-1; V: TRBV5-3; CDR3: CARSYGAGGPRGNGYNEQFF; DNA: TGTGCCAGAAGCTACGGAGCGGGAGGGCCCCGGGGGAATGGGTACAATGAGCAGTTCTTC
D: -; size: once; J: TRBJ1-5; V: TRBV28; CDR3: CASSLNNQPQHF; DNA: TGTGCCAGCAGCCTTAATAATCAGCCCCAGCATTTT